These 5 T cell receptor beta chains share one sample of origin, sequenced in a study of cytomegalovirus exposure and HLA in healthy donors. 13 Jbeta primers and 60 Vbeta primers were used for the PCR. Generated by immunoSEQ multiplex PCR, the TCRdb table keeps only in-frame clones and is missing some. The data hold 130,000 or so clones, with around 80% observed a single time. The sequenced sample consisted of PBMCs. The receptors here all came from a female donor in good health and CMV-seronegative.

V usage is TRBV27 and J usage is TRBJ2-7; 9 bases map to TRBD1. The germline gives CDR1 MNHEY, CDR2 SMNVEV (reference sequence). After removal of 2 bases from V and 1 base from J, the junction contained 3 bases not matched to a gene. This CDR3 is built from 15 residues. The CDR3: CASSLMGQGSYEQYF. DNA for the CDR3: TGTGCCAGCAGTTTAATGGGACAGGGATCCTACGAGCAGTACTTC.

The chain couples TRBV11-3 to TRBJ2-1; tentatively, D is TRBD2 (5 bases). Trimming removed 6 bases at V and 6 bases at J, with 9 bases between. There are 12 residues in the CDR3. Looked up from germline, CDR1 is SGHNT and CDR2 is YENEEA. Written as DNA, the CDR3 is TGTGCCAGCAGTCAACTAGGCAATGAGCAGTTCTTC. Protein sequence: CASSQLGNEQFF. The variable domain in full, with the rest retrieved from reference TRBV11-3 and TRBJ2-1, is EAGVVQSPRYKIIEKKQPVAFWCNPISGHNTLYWYLQNLGQGPELLIRYENEEAVDDSQLPKDRFSAERLKGVDSTLKIQPAELGDSAVYLCASSQLGNEQFFGPGTRLTVL.

V gene TRBV27 combines with J gene TRBJ2-3; TRBD2 agrees at 7 bases. CDR3 length: 15 amino acids. Germline V CDR1 and CDR2: MNHEY, SMNVEV (reference sequence). After removal of 5 bases from V and 4 bases from J, the junction contained 9 bases not matched to a gene. Written as DNA, the CDR3 is TGTGCCAGCAGTCCGCTCGGGGGGAACCCAGATACGCAGTATTTT. Amino acids: CASSPLGGNPDTQYF.

The chain couples TRBV5-1 to TRBJ1-4; D call uncertain. V lost 4 bases and J 7 bases, leaving 17 bases between the germline ends. The CDR3 sequence is 15 residues long. Germline loops: CDR1 SGHRS, CDR2 YFSETQ. In DNA form, the CDR3 reads TGCGCCAGCAGCCAGGAAAGGCTGAGTGGTGAAAAACTGTTTTTT. Translation: CASSQERLSGEKLFF.

The gene calls are TRBV7-6 and TRBJ2-7, with TRBD2 as a possible D gene (6 bases). V was cut by 3 bases and J by 0 bases, with 12 bases left in between. The CDR3 has 15 residues. CDR1 is SGHVS, CDR2 FNYEAQ, per germline. CDR3 sequence (DNA): TGTGCCAGCAGCTTTGGGACTCAGAGCTCCTACGAGCAGTACTTC. This sequence encodes CASSFGTQSSYEQYF.